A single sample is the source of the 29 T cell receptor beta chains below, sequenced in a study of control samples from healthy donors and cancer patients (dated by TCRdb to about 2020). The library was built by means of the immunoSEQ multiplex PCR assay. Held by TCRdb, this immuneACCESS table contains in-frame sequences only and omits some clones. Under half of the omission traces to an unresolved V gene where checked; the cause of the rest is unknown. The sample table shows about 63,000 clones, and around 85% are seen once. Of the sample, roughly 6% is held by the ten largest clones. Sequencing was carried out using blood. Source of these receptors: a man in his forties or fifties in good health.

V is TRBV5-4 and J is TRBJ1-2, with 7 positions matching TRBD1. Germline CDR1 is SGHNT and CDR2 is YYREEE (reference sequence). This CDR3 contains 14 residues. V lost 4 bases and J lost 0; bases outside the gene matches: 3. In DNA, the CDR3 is TGTGCCAGCAGCCCCGACAGGGCTAACTATGGCTACACCTTC. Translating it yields CASSPDRANYGYTF. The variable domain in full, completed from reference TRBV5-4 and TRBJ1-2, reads ETGVTQSPTHLIKTRGQQVTLRCSSQSGHNTVSWYQQALGQGPQFIFQYYREEENGRGNFPPRFSGLQFPNYSSELNVNALELDDSALYLCASSPDRANYGYTFGSGTRLTVV.

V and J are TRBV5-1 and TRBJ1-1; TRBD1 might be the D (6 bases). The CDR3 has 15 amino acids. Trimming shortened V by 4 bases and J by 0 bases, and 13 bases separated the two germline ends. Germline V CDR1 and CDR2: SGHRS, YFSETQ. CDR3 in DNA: TGCGCCAGCAGCGGGGGGGCTATCTTGAACACTGAAGCTTTCTTT. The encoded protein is CASSGGAILNTEAFF.

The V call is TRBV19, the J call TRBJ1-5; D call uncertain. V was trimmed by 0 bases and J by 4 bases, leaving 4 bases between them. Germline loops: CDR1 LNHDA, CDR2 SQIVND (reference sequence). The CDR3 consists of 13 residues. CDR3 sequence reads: CASSIDPNQPQHF. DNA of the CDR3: TGTGCCAGTAGTATAGACCCGAATCAGCCCCAGCATTTT.

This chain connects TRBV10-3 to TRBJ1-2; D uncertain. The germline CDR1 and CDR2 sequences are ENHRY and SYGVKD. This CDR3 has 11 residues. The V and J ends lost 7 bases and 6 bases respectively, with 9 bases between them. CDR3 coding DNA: TGTGCCATCATGAAGATGGATGGCTACACCTTC. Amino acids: CAIMKMDGYTF.

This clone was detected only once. The CDR3 region is CASSSTRTGELFF. The CDR3, as DNA: TGTGCCAGCAGCTCAACCCGGACCGGGGAGCTGTTTTTT. V gene TRBV11-3 combines with J gene TRBJ2-2; D unclear. V lost 4 bases and J 5 bases, leaving 8 bases between the germline ends. The CDR3 runs to 13 residues. Looked up from germline, CDR1 is SGHNT and CDR2 is YENEEA.

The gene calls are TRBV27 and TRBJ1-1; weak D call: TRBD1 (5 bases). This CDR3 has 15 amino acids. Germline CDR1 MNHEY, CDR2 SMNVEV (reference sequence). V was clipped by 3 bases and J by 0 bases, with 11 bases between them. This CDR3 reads CASSFTGRMNTEAFF. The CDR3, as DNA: TGTGCCAGCAGTTTTACAGGACGCATGAACACTGAAGCTTTCTTT.

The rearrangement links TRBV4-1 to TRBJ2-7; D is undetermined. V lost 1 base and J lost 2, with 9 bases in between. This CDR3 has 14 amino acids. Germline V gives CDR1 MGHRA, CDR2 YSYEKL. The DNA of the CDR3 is TGCGCCAGCAGCCAAGTGGACGGTCCCTACGAGCAGTACTTC. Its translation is CASSQVDGPYEQYF.

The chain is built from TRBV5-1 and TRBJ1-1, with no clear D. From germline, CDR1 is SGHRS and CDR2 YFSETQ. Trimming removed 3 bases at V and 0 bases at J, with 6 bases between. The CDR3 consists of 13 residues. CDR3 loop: CASSWTVNTEAFF. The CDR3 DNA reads TGCGCCAGCAGCTGGACGGTGAACACTGAAGCTTTCTTT.

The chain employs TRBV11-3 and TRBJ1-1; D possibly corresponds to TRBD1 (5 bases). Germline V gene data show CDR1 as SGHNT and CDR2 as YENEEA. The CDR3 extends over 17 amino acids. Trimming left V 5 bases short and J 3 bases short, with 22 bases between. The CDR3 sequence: CASSPALGRGDDTEAFF. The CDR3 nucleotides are TGTGCCAGCAGCCCAGCATTGGGGCGGGGGGATGACACTGAAGCTTTCTTT.

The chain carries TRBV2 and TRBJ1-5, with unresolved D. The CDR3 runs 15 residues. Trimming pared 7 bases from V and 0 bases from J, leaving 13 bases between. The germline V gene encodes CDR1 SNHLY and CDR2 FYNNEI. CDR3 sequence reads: CASTPAGHSNQPQHF. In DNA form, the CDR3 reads TGTGCCAGCACCCCTGCCGGTCATAGCAATCAGCCCCAGCATTTT.

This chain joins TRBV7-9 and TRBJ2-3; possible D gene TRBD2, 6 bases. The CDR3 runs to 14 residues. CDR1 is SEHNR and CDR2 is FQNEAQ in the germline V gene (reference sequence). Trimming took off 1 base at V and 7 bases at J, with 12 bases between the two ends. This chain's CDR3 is CASSLVLAPYTQYF. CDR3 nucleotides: TGTGCCAGCAGCTTAGTTCTAGCGCCTTATACGCAGTATTTT.

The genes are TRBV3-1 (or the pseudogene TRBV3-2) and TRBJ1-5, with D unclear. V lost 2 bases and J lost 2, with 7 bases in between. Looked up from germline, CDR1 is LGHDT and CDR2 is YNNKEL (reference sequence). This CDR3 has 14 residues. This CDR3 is CASSQSTGNQPQHF. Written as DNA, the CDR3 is TGTGCCAGCAGCCAATCAACGGGCAATCAGCCCCAGCATTTT.

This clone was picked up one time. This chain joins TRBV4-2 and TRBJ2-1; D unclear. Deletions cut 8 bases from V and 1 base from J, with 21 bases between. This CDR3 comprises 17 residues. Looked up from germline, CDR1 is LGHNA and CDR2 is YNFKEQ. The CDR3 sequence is CASGSEMRKGSYNEQFF. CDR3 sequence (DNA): TGTGCCAGCGGCTCCGAGATGAGAAAAGGGTCCTACAATGAGCAGTTCTTC.

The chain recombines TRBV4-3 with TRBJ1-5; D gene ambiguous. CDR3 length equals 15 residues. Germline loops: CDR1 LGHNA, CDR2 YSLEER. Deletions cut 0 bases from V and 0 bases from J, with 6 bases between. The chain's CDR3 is CASSQDTSSNQPQHF. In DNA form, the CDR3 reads TGCGCCAGCAGCCAAGACACAAGTAGCAATCAGCCCCAGCATTTT.

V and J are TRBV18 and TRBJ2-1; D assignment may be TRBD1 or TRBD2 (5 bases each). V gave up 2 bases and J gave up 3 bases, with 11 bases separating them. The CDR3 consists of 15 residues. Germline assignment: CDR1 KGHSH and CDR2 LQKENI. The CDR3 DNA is TGTGCCAGCTCACCAGAGGCGAGGGGCTACAATGAGCAGTTCTTC. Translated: CASSPEARGYNEQFF.

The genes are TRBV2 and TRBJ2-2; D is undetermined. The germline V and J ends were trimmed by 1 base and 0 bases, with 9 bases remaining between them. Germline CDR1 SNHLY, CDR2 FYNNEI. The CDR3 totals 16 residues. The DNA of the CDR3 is TGTGCCAGCAGTGAAGTGCAGTTATCGAACACCGGGGAGCTGTTTTTT. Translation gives CASSEVQLSNTGELFF.

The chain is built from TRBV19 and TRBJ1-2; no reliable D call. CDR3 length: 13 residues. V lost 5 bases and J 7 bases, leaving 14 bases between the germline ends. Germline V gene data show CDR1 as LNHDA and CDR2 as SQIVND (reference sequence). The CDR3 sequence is CASSPQYLIGYTF. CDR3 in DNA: TGTGCCAGTAGTCCACAGTATCTTATTGGCTACACCTTC.

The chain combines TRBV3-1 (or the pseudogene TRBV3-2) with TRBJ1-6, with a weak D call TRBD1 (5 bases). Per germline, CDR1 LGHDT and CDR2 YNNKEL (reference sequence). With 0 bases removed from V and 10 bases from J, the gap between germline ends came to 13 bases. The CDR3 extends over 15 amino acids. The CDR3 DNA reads TGTGCCAGCAGCCAAGAACGCACAGGTGGGTCACCCCTCCACTTT. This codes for CASSQERTGGSPLHF.

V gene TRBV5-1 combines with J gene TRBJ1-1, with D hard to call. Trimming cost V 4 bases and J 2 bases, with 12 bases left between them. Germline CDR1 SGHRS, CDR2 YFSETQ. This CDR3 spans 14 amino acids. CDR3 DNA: TGCGCCAGCAGCCCAGACACCCTTAACACTGAAGCTTTCTTT. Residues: CASSPDTLNTEAFF. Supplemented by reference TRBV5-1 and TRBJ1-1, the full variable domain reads KAGVTQTPRYLIKTRGQQVTLSCSPISGHRSVSWYQQTPGQGLQFLFEYFSETQRNKGNFPGRFSGRQFSNSRSEMNVSTLELGDSALYLCASSPDTLNTEAFFGQGTRLTVV.

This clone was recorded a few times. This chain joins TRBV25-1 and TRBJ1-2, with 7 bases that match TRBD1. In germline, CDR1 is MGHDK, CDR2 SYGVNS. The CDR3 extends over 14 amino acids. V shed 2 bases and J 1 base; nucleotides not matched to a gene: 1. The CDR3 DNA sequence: TGTGCCAGCAGTGAACAGGGGGGTAACTATGGCTACACCTTC. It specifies CASSEQGGNYGYTF.

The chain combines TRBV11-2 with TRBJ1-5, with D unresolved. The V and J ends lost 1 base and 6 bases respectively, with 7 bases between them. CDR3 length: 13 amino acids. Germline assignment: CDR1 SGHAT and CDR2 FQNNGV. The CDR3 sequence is CASSLVQSQPQHF. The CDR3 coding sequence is TGTGCCAGCAGCTTAGTTCAGAGTCAGCCCCAGCATTTT. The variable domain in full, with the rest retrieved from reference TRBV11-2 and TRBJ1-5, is EAGVAQSPRYKIIEKRQSVAFWCNPISGHATLYWYQQILGQGPKLLIQFQNNGVVDDSQLPKDRFSAERLKGVDSTLKIQPAKLEDSAVYLCASSLVQSQPQHFGDGTRLSIL.

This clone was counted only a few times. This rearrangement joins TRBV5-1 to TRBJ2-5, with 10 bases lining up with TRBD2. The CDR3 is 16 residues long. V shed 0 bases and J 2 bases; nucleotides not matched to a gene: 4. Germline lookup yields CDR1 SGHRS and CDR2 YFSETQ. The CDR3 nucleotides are TGCGCCAGCAGCTTGGTCGGGACTAGCGATCAAGAGACCCAGTACTTC. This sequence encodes CASSLVGTSDQETQYF.

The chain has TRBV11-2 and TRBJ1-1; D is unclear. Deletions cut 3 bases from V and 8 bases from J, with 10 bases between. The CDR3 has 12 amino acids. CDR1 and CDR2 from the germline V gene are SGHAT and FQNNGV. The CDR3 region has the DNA TGTGCCAGCAGCTTCGGAGTCTTAGAAGCTTTCTTT. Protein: CASSFGVLEAFF.

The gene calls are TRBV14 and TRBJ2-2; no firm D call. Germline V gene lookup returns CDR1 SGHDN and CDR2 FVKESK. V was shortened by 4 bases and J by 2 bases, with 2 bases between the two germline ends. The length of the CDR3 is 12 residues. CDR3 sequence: CASSLNTGELFF. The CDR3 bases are TGTGCCAGCAGCCTAAACACCGGGGAGCTGTTTTTT.

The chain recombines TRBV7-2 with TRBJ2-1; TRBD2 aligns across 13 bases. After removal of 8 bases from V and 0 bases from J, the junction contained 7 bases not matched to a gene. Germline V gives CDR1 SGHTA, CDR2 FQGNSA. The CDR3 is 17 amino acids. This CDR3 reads CASELLAGGSSYNEQFF. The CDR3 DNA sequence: TGTGCCAGCGAGCTACTAGCGGGAGGGAGCTCCTACAATGAGCAGTTCTTC.

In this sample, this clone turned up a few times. The CDR3 protein is CASSSPGLAGVGELFF. The CDR3 DNA is TGCGCCAGCAGCTCGCCCGGACTAGCGGGGGTCGGGGAGCTGTTTTTT. The rearrangement uses TRBV5-1 and TRBJ2-2; 13 positions agree with TRBD2. The length of the CDR3 is 16 residues. In germline, CDR1 is SGHRS, CDR2 YFSETQ. V trimming: 3 bases; J trimming: 7 bases; junction bases outside the gene matches: 6.

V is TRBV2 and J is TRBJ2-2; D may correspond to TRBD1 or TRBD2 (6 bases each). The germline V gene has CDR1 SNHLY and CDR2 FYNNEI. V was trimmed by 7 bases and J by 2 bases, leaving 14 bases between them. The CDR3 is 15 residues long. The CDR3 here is CASMRQGTNTGELFF. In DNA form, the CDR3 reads TGTGCCAGCATGCGGCAGGGGACTAACACCGGGGAGCTGTTTTTT.

Here the CDR3 reads CASSFPGQGLLEQYF. The CDR3 DNA reads TGTGCCAGCAGCTTCCCGGGACAGGGGTTGTTGGAGCAGTACTTC. The rearrangement links TRBV7-2 to TRBJ2-7; 10 nucleotides line up with TRBD1. The length of the CDR3 is 15 residues. CDR1 and CDR2 from the germline V gene are SGHTA and FQGNSA. J gave up 7 bases and V 3 bases, and 9 bases lay outside the gene matches.

The CDR3 DNA sequence: TGTGCCAGCAGTGAACTAGCGGGGACTTACAATGAGCAGTTCTTC. Its translation: CASSELAGTYNEQFF. V gene TRBV2 combines with J gene TRBJ2-1; 9 bases map to TRBD2. The germline CDR1 and CDR2 sequences are SNHLY and FYNNEI. V was pared by 2 bases and J by 4 bases, with 3 bases of the junction left unmatched. The length of the CDR3 is 15 residues.